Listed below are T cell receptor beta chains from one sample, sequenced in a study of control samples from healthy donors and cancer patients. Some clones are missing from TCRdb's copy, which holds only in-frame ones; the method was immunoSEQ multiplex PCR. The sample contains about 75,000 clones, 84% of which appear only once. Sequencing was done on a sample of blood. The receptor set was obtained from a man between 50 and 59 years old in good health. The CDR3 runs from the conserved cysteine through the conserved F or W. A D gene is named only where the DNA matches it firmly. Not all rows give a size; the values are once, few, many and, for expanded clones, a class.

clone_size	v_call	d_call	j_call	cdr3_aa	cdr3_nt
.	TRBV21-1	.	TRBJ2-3	CASSKGGDLTDTQYF	TGTGCCAGCAGCAAAGGGGGGGACCTCACAGATACGCAGTATTTT
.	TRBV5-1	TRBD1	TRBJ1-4	CASSLARDRNEKLFF	TGCGCCAGCAGCTTGGCTAGGGACAGAAATGAAAAACTGTTTTTT
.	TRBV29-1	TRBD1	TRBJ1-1	CSVVRGGAKIAEAFF	TGCAGCGTTGTGCGAGGGGGCGCGAAAATCGCTGAAGCTTTCTTT
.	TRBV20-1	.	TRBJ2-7	CSASLHPQYF	TGCAGTGCTAGCCTCCATCCGCAGTACTTC
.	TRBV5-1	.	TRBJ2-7	CASSLQVSYEQYF	TGCGCCAGCAGCCTACAGGTATCCTACGAGCAGTACTTC
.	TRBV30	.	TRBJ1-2	CAMDRSYGYTF	TGTGCCATGGATCGCTCCTATGGCTACACCTTC
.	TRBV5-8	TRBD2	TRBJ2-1	CASSVAGGPGNEQFF	TGTGCCAGCAGCGTAGCGGGAGGGCCTGGGAATGAGCAGTTCTTC
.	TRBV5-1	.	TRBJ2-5	CASTYEGSPKETQYF	TGCGCCAGTACCTATGAAGGGTCCCCTAAAGAGACCCAGTACTTC
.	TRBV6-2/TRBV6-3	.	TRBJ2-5	CASSFGTESSGTQYF	TGTGCCAGCAGTTTTGGGACGGAGTCTTCAGGGACCCAGTACTTC
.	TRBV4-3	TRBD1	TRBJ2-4	CASSRTGGSAKNIQYF	TGCGCCAGCAGCCGGACAGGGGGCTCGGCCAAAAACATTCAGTACTTC
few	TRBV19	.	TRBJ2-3	CASSIRPFTDTQYF	TGTGCCAGTAGTATTAGGCCTTTCACAGATACGCAGTATTTT
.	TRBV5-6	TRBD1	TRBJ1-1	CASSSGTGVDTEAFF	TGTGCCAGCAGCTCCGGGACAGGGGTGGACACTGAAGCTTTCTTT
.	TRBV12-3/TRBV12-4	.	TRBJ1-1	CASSGTRRAEAFF	TGTGCCAGCTCCGGGACCCGGAGGGCTGAAGCTTTCTTT
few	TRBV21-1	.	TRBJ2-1	CASSKVRLAGGGNEQFF	TGTGCCAGCAGCAAAGTAAGACTAGCGGGAGGGGGTAATGAGCAGTTCTTC
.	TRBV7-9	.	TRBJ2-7	CASSPRASGAYEQYF	TGTGCCAGCAGCCCTCGGGCGTCCGGGGCCTACGAGCAGTACTTC